Following are 21 T cell receptor beta chains from one sample sequenced in a study of neurological immune-mediated disorders. Each CDR3 protein is one row after TCRdb ran MiXCR on the 5' RACE reads. This sample has 71,000 or so distinct CDR3 sequences, with roughly 13% found just once. The time point denotes: longitudinal time-point 1 (baseline). Material for sequencing was PBMCs. The receptors come from a female donor with HTLV-1-associated myelopathy (HAM/TSP).

This clonotype came up many times. This sequence joins TRBV20-1 and TRBJ2-1; 7 bases map to TRBD1. Per the germline V gene, CDR1 is DFQATT and CDR2 is SNEGSKA (reference sequence). CDR3 length: 13 amino acids. V shed 4 bases and J 0 bases; nucleotides not matched to a gene: 0. This CDR3 reads CSATGGSYNEQFF. The CDR3 DNA reads as TGCAGTGCTACAGGGGGCTCCTACAATGAGCAGTTCTTC.

This clonotype was counted many times. A read error may produce the germline difference seen at one junction end. CDR3 amino acids: CSARGTSGAVLGTQYF. The CDR3 nucleotides read TGCAGTGCCAGAGGGACTAGCGGGGCCGTGCTCGGTACGCAGTATTTT. The chain carries TRBV20-1 and TRBJ2-3; 13 bases match TRBD2. There are 16 residues in the CDR3. CDR1 and CDR2 (germline): DFQATT, SNEGSKA (reference sequence).

With respect to this clonotype: A much more abundant neighbour one base away suggests this may be a read error. The rearrangement links TRBV11-2 to TRBJ2-1, with 9 bases fitting TRBD1. Germline V gene data show CDR1 as SGHAT and CDR2 as FQNNGV. V trimming: 9 bases; J trimming: 5 bases; junction bases outside the gene matches: 11. There are 15 residues in the CDR3. CDR3 region: CARSRGTGINNEQFF. The CDR3 nucleotides read TGTGCCAGAAGCCGAGGGACAGGGATTAACAATGAGCAGTTCTTC.

Comments on this clonotype: Just one base apart from a much larger clone, this may be a read error. J is TRBJ2-5 and V is TRBV7-9; 8 bases line up with TRBD2. This CDR3 region has 17 residues. Germline-derived CDR1 and CDR2 are SEHNR and FQNEAQ (reference sequence). J lost 4 bases, V lost 8 bases, and 18 bases had no gene match. The CDR3 sequence: CASETGGPEEFRETQYF. The CDR3 coding sequence is TGTGCCAGCGAGACGGGGGGGCCCGAGGAGTTCCGAGAGACCCAGTACTTC. Using reference TRBV7-9 and TRBJ2-5 for the parts outside the CDR3, the full variable domain is DTGVSQNPRHKITKRGQNVTFRCDPISEHNRLYWYRQTLGQGPEFLTYFQNEAQLEKSRLLSDRFSAERPKGSFSTLEIQRTEQGDSAMYLCASETGGPEEFRETQYFGPGTRLLVL.

This clonotype has at least ten counts. J is TRBJ2-5 and V is TRBV20-1; D could derive from TRBD1 or TRBD2 (6 bases each). V was clipped by 4 bases and J by 5 bases, with 11 bases between them. Germline loops: CDR1 DFQATT, CDR2 SNEGSKA (reference sequence). The CDR3 is 12 residues long. The CDR3: CSAKGGWETQYF. The CDR3 region has the DNA TGCAGTGCTAAGGGGGGTTGGGAGACCCAGTACTTC.

This clonotype came up a few times. V usage is TRBV7-9 and J usage is TRBJ2-3, with 8 nucleotides matching TRBD2. V was clipped by 2 bases and J by 1 base; unmatched bases: 2. The CDR3 runs to 15 residues. Germline loops: CDR1 SEHNR, CDR2 FQNEAQ (reference sequence). CDR3 in amino acids: CASSLPRGGTDTQYF. CDR3 sequence (DNA): TGTGCCAGCAGCTTACCGCGGGGGGGCACAGATACGCAGTATTTT.

The rearrangement links TRBV20-1 to TRBJ2-3, with TRBD2 matching over 8 bases. From germline, CDR1 is DFQATT and CDR2 SNEGSKA (reference sequence). This CDR3 is built from 15 residues. V gave up 3 bases and J gave up 2 bases; unmatched junction bases: 7. The CDR3 loop is CSASRAGGHTDTQYF. CDR3 DNA sequence: TGCAGTGCTAGCAGGGCGGGGGGTCACACAGATACGCAGTATTTT.

This clonotype was counted ten times or more. This chain connects TRBV5-1 to TRBJ1-1; the match to TRBD1 covers 7 bases. This CDR3 spans 13 amino acids. The germline CDR1 and CDR2 sequences are SGHRS and YFSETQ. Unmatched junction bases numbered 10, after V lost 6 bases and J lost 8 bases. The CDR3 protein is CASNILEGAEAFF. The DNA for the CDR3 is TGCGCCAGCAACATTCTGGAGGGGGCAGAAGCTTTCTTT.

This clonotype was observed many times. The chain combines TRBV20-1 with TRBJ2-1; the D gene is possibly TRBD2 (7 bases). Germline V gene sequence: CDR1 DFQATT, CDR2 SNEGSKA (reference sequence). Trimming removed 6 bases at V and 8 bases at J, with 20 bases between. The CDR3 length is 14 residues. The CDR3 DNA reads as TGCAGTGCCCCCGACCGACGGGGGGCCCATGAGCAGTTCTTC. Encoded protein: CSAPDRRGAHEQFF.

V usage is TRBV27 and J usage is TRBJ2-7; D remains ambiguous. Germline V gives CDR1 MNHEY, CDR2 SMNVEV (reference sequence). Trimming left V 2 bases short and J 2 bases short, with 10 bases between. CDR3 length: 14 amino acids. The CDR3 sequence: CASSLGPRAYEQYF. The CDR3 nucleotides are TGTGCCAGCAGTTTAGGTCCTCGGGCCTACGAGCAGTACTTC.

This clonotype was detected ten times or more. The chain is built from TRBV9 and TRBJ1-2; tentative D call: TRBD1 (6 bases). Germline lookup yields CDR1 SGDLS and CDR2 YYNGEE. The CDR3 covers 16 residues. V lost 2 bases, J lost 7 bases, and 21 bases lay in between. The CDR3 is CASSVRQAPGGGGYTF. The CDR3 region has the DNA TGTGCCAGCAGCGTGCGACAGGCACCTGGTGGTGGTGGCTACACCTTC.

The sample holds many counts of this clonotype. V is TRBV10-2 and J is TRBJ1-6; possibly TRBD1 for D (5 bases). This CDR3 region has 15 residues. Per germline, CDR1 WSHSY and CDR2 SAAADI. Trimming pared 10 bases from V and 3 bases from J, leaving 16 bases between. The CDR3 sequence is CATKTDSNYNSPLHF. The CDR3 DNA is TGCGCCACCAAGACTGACAGCAACTATAATTCACCCCTCCACTTT.

A remark on this clonotype: A much larger clone is a single base away; this may be a read error. V is TRBV5-1 and J is TRBJ2-6; the D is unclear. V shed 4 bases and J shed 0 bases, with 14 bases lying between them. The CDR3 has 17 residues. From germline, CDR1 is SGHRS and CDR2 YFSETQ. The CDR3 spells CASSPESFYSGANVLTF. The CDR3 coding sequence is TGCGCCAGCAGCCCGGAGTCTTTCTACTCTGGGGCCAACGTCCTGACTTTC.

This clonotype occurred many times. The gene calls are TRBV18 and TRBJ2-1; the D gene is possibly TRBD2 (5 bases). With 6 bases removed from V and 8 bases from J, the gap between germline ends came to 17 bases. The germline gives CDR1 KGHSH, CDR2 LQKENI. The CDR3 has 14 amino acids. The CDR3 nucleotides read TGTGCCAGCTCGCCCCGGGTAGGGAGCCATGAGCAGTTCTTC. Its protein product is CASSPRVGSHEQFF.

The table lists this clonotype with many counts. The chain joins TRBV5-1 to TRBJ1-2; TRBD1 might be the D (5 bases). V was trimmed by 7 bases and J by 6 bases, leaving 16 bases between them. The germline CDR1 and CDR2 sequences are SGHRS and YFSETQ. The CDR3 is 13 amino acids. The CDR3, as DNA: TGCGCCAGCGATGTGTTGGGGGGAAATGGCTACACCTTC. Its protein product is CASDVLGGNGYTF.

There are many counts of this clonotype. This chain uses TRBV5-6 with TRBJ2-3, with TRBD1 identical over 7 bases. After removal of 4 bases from V and 3 bases from J, the junction contained 8 bases not matched to a gene. CDR3 size: 15 residues. Germline loops: CDR1 SGHDT, CDR2 YYEEEE. DNA of the CDR3: TGTGCCAGCAGCGCGTCATTCAGGGGGACAGATACGCAGTATTTT. It yields the protein CASSASFRGTDTQYF.

This clonotype has a count of ten or more. It may be a read error: a sequence one base away is much more abundant. The V call is TRBV7-9, the J call TRBJ1-1; D may be TRBD1 (6 bases). CDR3 length equals 11 residues. Germline lookup yields CDR1 SEHNR and CDR2 FQNEAQ (reference sequence). CDR3 sequence: CVSSSDRRAFF. The CDR3, as DNA: TGTGTCAGCAGCAGCGACAGGCGGGCTTTCTTT.

The sample holds many counts of this clonotype. The J gene is TRBJ2-3, the V gene TRBV4-2; D unclear. This CDR3 spans 15 amino acids. Between the trimmed V and J ends, which lost 0 bases and 0 bases, there was a span of 7 bases. Looked up from germline, CDR1 is LGHNA and CDR2 is YNFKEQ. DNA for the CDR3: TGTGCCAGCAGCCAAGAGCGGTCTAGCACAGATACGCAGTATTTT. This codes for CASSQERSSTDTQYF.

This clonotype was detected many times. V gene TRBV5-1 combines with J gene TRBJ2-6; D call uncertain. Germline assignment: CDR1 SGHRS and CDR2 YFSETQ. The CDR3 length is 14 residues. The V and J ends lost 7 bases and 0 bases respectively, with 8 bases between them. This chain's CDR3 is CASAVGSGANVLTF. DNA of the CDR3: TGCGCCAGCGCCGTCGGCTCTGGGGCCAACGTCCTGACTTTC.

This clonotype has a count of ten or more. This rearrangement joins TRBV15 to TRBJ2-7, with D unresolved. CDR3 length: 13 amino acids. Germline lookup yields CDR1 LNHNV and CDR2 YYDKDF (reference sequence). V was shortened by 0 bases and J by 2 bases, with 5 bases between the two germline ends. DNA for the CDR3: TGTGCCACCAGCAGAGACAGAACCTACGAGCAGTACTTC. This sequence encodes CATSRDRTYEQYF.

The J gene is TRBJ2-2, the V gene TRBV27; tentative D call: TRBD2 (5 bases). Trimming left V 5 bases short and J 4 bases short, with 8 bases between. Germline-derived CDR1 and CDR2 are MNHEY and SMNVEV (reference sequence). This CDR3 region has 13 residues. The CDR3 loop reads CASSTEVTGELFF. The CDR3 DNA sequence: TGTGCCAGCAGTACGGAGGTCACCGGGGAGCTGTTTTTT.